The next 20 T cell receptor beta chains were all read from a single sample in a study of regulatory T cells in long-lasting Graves disease. The time point here: newly diagnosed GD, antithyroid drugs for less than 3 months. RNA isolated from PBMCs was used to make the TCR library. Construction of the TCR beta libraries employed iRepertoire HTBI primers in conjunction with Arm-PCR of CDR3 regions. TCRdb analysed the multiplex PCR reads with MiXCR anew, one entry per CDR3 protein. The table shows 400,000 to 650,000 distinct CDR3 sequences, with roughly 15% occurring only once. These same records also appear under a second study, on T cells in Graves' hyperthyroidism and ophthalmopathy.

The starting material was peripheral blood mononuclear cells (PBMCs), obtained at new diagnosis, from a patient treated with antithyroid drugs. These receptors originate from a woman aged 40 to 65 with Graves disease.

This chain connects TRBV5-1 to TRBJ2-5, with D perhaps TRBD2 (6 bases). The CDR3 spans 14 residues. Trimming took 4 bases from V and 2 from J, leaving 12 bases between them. The V gene's germline CDR1 is SGHRS and CDR2 YFSETQ. In nucleotides, the CDR3 is TGCGCCAGCAGCCGAAGTCGGGGGCAAGAGACCCAGTACTTC. Its protein is CASSRSRGQETQYF.

In its sample, this clonotype was seen a few times. One end of the junction does not line up with germline, which may come from a read error. V and J are TRBV29-1 and TRBJ1-2, with D possibly matching TRBD1 (5 bases). The CDR3 consists of 15 residues. Germline-derived CDR1 and CDR2 are SQVTM and ANQGSEA. CDR3 region: CSVEGTPEVVWGYTF. CDR3 nucleotide sequence: TGCAGCGTCGAAGGGACCCCGGAAGTTGTATGGGGCTACACCTTC.

This clonotype appeared a few times. The chain is built from TRBV18 and TRBJ1-1; D not certain. V dropped 1 base and J dropped 2 bases, with 8 bases sitting between them. Per germline, CDR1 KGHSH and CDR2 LQKENI. The length of the CDR3 is 14 residues. CDR3 nucleotides: TGTGCCAGCTCACCACAGCGGGGAAACACTGAAGCTTTCTTT. This sequence encodes CASSPQRGNTEAFF.

The chain carries TRBV27 and TRBJ2-7; TRBD2 is a possible D gene (6 bases). Germline V gene data show CDR1 as MNHEY and CDR2 as SMNVEV (reference sequence). The CDR3 length is 15 residues. The V end was cut by 3 bases, the J end by 3 bases, with 15 bases between. CDR3 bases: TGTGCCAGCAGTTTCCGACCCCCGGGGGTCTACGAGCAGTACTTC. Its protein product is CASSFRPPGVYEQYF.

This clonotype has only a few counts. The chain has TRBV11-3 and TRBJ2-4, with a weak D call TRBD2 (5 bases). Germline V gene lookup returns CDR1 SGHNT and CDR2 YENEEA. Trimming took off 4 bases at V and 4 bases at J, with 11 bases between the two ends. There are 14 residues in the CDR3. The CDR3 region has the DNA TGTGCCAGCAGCTCCCCGGGAAGTAAAAACATTCAGTACTTC. The encoded protein is CASSSPGSKNIQYF.

This clonotype was seen many times. The chain joins TRBV20-1 to TRBJ2-3, with 8 bases that match TRBD2. There are 14 residues in the CDR3. Germline CDR1 DFQATT, CDR2 SNEGSKA (reference sequence). After removal of 3 bases from V and 2 bases from J, the junction contained 4 bases not matched to a gene. CDR3 nucleotide sequence: TGCAGTGCTAGCCCAGCGGGGGTCACAGATACGCAGTATTTT. It codes for CSASPAGVTDTQYF.

V usage is TRBV7-2 and J usage is TRBJ2-5, with TRBD2 matching 11 bases. Germline values: CDR1 SGHTA, CDR2 FQGNSA. V lost 4 bases to trimming and J lost 6 bases; unmatched junction nucleotides: 13. CDR3 length: 17 residues. CDR3 sequence: CASSSISGGAGRKTQYF. The CDR3 bases are TGTGCCAGCAGCTCGATTAGCGGGGGGGCCGGTAGAAAGACCCAGTACTTC.

The chain uses TRBV7-9 and TRBJ1-1, with no clear D. The CDR3 covers 14 residues. V gave up 3 bases and J gave up 7 bases, with 15 bases separating them. Germline CDR1 and CDR2: SEHNR and FQNEAQ (reference sequence). Written as DNA, the CDR3 is TGTGCCAGCAGCTTTCATCGGGATGGCGATGAAGCTTTCTTT. Translated, it gives CASSFHRDGDEAFF.

This clonotype was counted ten times or more. The gene calls are TRBV6-5 and TRBJ1-5; unclear D gene. V was shortened by 2 bases and J by 0 bases, with 14 bases between the two germline ends. Germline CDR1 MNHEY, CDR2 SVGAGI. This CDR3 region has 17 residues. CDR3 region: CASSYEAVLSSNQPQHF. As DNA, the CDR3 is TGTGCCAGCAGTTACGAGGCGGTCCTGAGTAGCAATCAGCCCCAGCATTTT.

This clonotype was found many times. The rearrangement links TRBV6-1 to TRBJ1-1; 7 nucleotides line up with TRBD1. The V gene end was trimmed by 5 bases and the J gene end by 0 bases; junction bases not matched to a gene: 9. The CDR3 is 16 amino acids. Germline loops: CDR1 MNHNS, CDR2 SASEGT. In DNA form, the CDR3 reads TGTGCCAGCAGTCGACCGGGACAGTCCATGAACACTGAAGCTTTCTTT. Encoded protein: CASSRPGQSMNTEAFF.

This clonotype was counted once. V usage is TRBV19 and J usage is TRBJ1-5; 8 positions match TRBD1. This CDR3 comprises 16 residues. Per germline, CDR1 LNHDA and CDR2 SQIVND (reference sequence). Unmatched junction bases numbered 9, after V lost 7 bases and J lost 1 base. The CDR3, as DNA: TGTGCCAGTACCAAGGCCAGGGGGCAAAGCAATCAGCCCCAGCATTTT. The encoded protein is CASTKARGQSNQPQHF.

This clonotype was seen repeatedly, ten times or more. The chain carries TRBV12-3 or TRBV12-4 and TRBJ2-1, with 10 bases aligning to TRBD1. V was clipped by 1 base and J by 8 bases; unmatched bases: 2. CDR3 length: 14 amino acids. DNA for the CDR3: TGTGCCAGCAGTTTAGGACAGGGGGCCTATGAGCAGTTCTTC. This codes for CASSLGQGAYEQFF.

This clonotype was counted at least ten times. CDR3 bases: TGTGCCACCGGGCGATCCGGGTCAAGCTCCTACGAGCAGTACTTC. Protein sequence: CATGRSGSSSYEQYF. This rearrangement joins TRBV6-1 to TRBJ2-7; D is unclear. The ends were cut back, 10 bases at V and 0 bases at J, with 19 bases in the middle. Germline V gives CDR1 MNHNS, CDR2 SASEGT. The CDR3 runs 15 residues.

This clonotype was counted ten times or more. Here the CDR3 reads CASSQSGGRYNEQFF. The CDR3 DNA follows: TGTGCCAGCAGTCAGAGCGGGGGTCGATACAATGAGCAGTTCTTC. The gene calls are TRBV3-1 and TRBJ2-1, with 8 bases aligning to TRBD2. The germline V gene has CDR1 LGHDT and CDR2 YNNKEL (reference sequence). This CDR3 is built from 15 residues. V lost 6 bases and J lost 4; bases outside the gene matches: 8.

The chain is built from TRBV7-2 and TRBJ1-2; TRBD1 might be the D (5 bases). The CDR3 is 15 amino acids. CDR1 and CDR2 from the germline V gene are SGHTA and FQGNSA. Between the trimmed V and J ends, which lost 0 bases and 4 bases, there was a span of 12 bases. CDR3 sequence (DNA): TGTGCCAGCAGCTTAGCGGGACCGGAACCCTATGGCTACACCTTC. As protein: CASSLAGPEPYGYTF.

In its sample, this clonotype was seen many times. V and J are TRBV3-1 and TRBJ1-5, with a weak D call TRBD1 (5 bases). With 3 bases removed from V and 7 bases from J, the gap between germline ends came to 13 bases. CDR3 length equals 14 residues. Germline V gene data show CDR1 as LGHDT and CDR2 as YNNKEL (reference sequence). CDR3 DNA: TGTGCCAGCAGCCAGGGACCGGGGAACCAGCCCCAGCATTTT. Translating gives CASSQGPGNQPQHF.

The chain is built from TRBV7-9 and TRBJ1-6, with TRBD1 as a possible D gene (6 bases). The CDR3 loop spans 16 amino acids. Germline lookup yields CDR1 SEHNR and CDR2 FQNEAQ (reference sequence). Trimming removed 5 bases from V and 5 bases from J, with 16 bases in between. The CDR3 nucleotides are TGTGCCAGCAGCCGAAACAGGGTGAATAATAATTCACCCCTCCACTTT. Its translation: CASSRNRVNNNSPLHF.

The chain uses TRBV7-2 and TRBJ2-7; no definite D call. This CDR3 contains 14 residues. Germline V lookup: CDR1 SGHTA, CDR2 FQGNSA. The V gene lost 4 bases and the J gene lost 2 bases, with 12 bases spanning the gap. The CDR3 region is CASSSWTDAYEQYF. In DNA form, the CDR3 reads TGTGCCAGCAGCTCCTGGACGGATGCCTACGAGCAGTACTTC.

This clonotype was found many times. The chain has TRBV12-3 or TRBV12-4 and TRBJ2-6; D gene unclear. The CDR3 sequence is 15 residues long. Trimming left V 1 base short and J 4 bases short, with 8 bases between. The CDR3 nucleotides are TGTGCCAGCAGTTTAGGGCTGGGGGGGGCCAACGTCCTGACTTTC. It yields the protein CASSLGLGGANVLTF.

The CDR3: CASSLGGSGVFFTDTQYF. The DNA for the CDR3 is TGTGCCAGCAGTTTAGGGGGTAGCGGGGTTTTCTTCACAGATACGCAGTATTTT. This sequence joins TRBV12-3 or TRBV12-4 and TRBJ2-3; TRBD2 matches 8 bases. This CDR3 is 18 amino acids long. Trimming at V came to 1 base and at J to 2 bases, leaving 11 bases not matched to a gene.